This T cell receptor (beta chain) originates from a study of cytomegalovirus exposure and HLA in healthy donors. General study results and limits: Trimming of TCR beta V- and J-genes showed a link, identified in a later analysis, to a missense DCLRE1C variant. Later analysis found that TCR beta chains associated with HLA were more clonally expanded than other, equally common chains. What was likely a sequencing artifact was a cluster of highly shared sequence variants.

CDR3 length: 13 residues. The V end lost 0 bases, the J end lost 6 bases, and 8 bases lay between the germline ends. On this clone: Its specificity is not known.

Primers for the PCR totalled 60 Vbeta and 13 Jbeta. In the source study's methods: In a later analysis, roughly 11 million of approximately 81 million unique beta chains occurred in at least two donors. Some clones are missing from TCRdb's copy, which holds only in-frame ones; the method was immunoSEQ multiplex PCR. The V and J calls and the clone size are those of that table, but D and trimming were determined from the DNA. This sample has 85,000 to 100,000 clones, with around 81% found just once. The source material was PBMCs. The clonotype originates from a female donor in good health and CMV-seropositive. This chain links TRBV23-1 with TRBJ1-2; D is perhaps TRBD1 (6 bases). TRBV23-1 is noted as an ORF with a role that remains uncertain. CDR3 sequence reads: CASSQSGGDGYTF. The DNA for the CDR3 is TGCGCCAGCAGTCAATCAGGGGGTGATGGCTACACCTTC.